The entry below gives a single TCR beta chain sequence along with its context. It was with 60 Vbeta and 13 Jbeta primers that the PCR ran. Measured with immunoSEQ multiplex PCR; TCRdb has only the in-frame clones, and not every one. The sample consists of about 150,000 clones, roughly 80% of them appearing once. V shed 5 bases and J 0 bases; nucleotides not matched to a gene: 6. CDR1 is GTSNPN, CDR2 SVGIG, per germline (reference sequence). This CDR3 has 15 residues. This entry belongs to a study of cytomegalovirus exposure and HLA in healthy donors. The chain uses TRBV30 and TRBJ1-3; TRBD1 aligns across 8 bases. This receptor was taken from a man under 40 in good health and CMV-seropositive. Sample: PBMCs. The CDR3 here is CAWGTGESSGNTIYF. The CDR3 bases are TGTGCCTGGGGGACAGGCGAGAGCTCTGGAAACACCATATATTTT.